The sequence of this T cell receptor (beta chain) was determined in a study of T cell responses to AZD1222 COVID-19 vaccine (dated by TCRdb to about 2021). Background for the entire study: TCR sequencing was performed for 233 trial participants, of whom some 200 were given two doses of AZD1222 and around 25 were given two doses of MenACWY control vaccine. Trial participants were enrolled by age into 18-55, 56-69 and 70-plus year subgroups, with approximately 160, 26 and 62 TCR-sequenced participants respectively.

Points on this clone: Its specific antigen is unknown. No clone much larger than this one lies a single base away; base qualities are absent.

The CDR3 regions of human TCRbeta chains were analyzed by immunosequencing. Regarding the original processing steps: Repertoire TCRs were checked for matches against a reference library of SARS-CoV-2-specific TCRs that had been generated using the MIRA antigen-specificity platform. Breadth was defined as the fraction of unique TCRs that were SARS-CoV-2-associated, and depth was defined as the fraction of total T cells that were SARS-CoV-2-associated. Using the MIRA data, each spike-specific TCR was assigned both to the spike region to which the TCR was reactive and to a CD4 or CD8 class. Log10-transformed breadth and depth values were compared by one-way ANOVA with Sidak's multiple comparisons tests. TCRdb took this table from immuneACCESS and kept in-frame rearrangements with V and J called. Such tables lack part of the clones; where checked against another copy, unresolved V genes explain under half of the gap, and the rest is unexplained. V and J calls and clone size are copied from that table; D and trimming were computed from the DNA. This sample holds approximately 120,000 clones; 75% to 90% were observed only once. The top ten constitute around 4.4% of the sample.

The time point label corresponds to: about 28 days (+/-7) after the second vaccine dose. AZD1222 recipients whose second dose came at about 4 weeks and those whose second dose came at about 12 weeks were combined into one group, since spike-specific TCR depth and breadth did not differ between the two schedules. Vaccinee samples were obtained from the UK trials COV001 and COV002, which included a single-blind randomized controlled phase 2/3 trial of AZD1222 (ChAdOx1 nCoV-19) in healthy adults. For TCRbeta chain sequencing, PBMC samples were collected from trial participants at day 0 and at day 28 after the second dose. What the authors observed across the whole study: The 56-69-year group was small, and its depth increase did not reach significance, likely because of low power. The vaccine-associated CD4 TCRs covered the entire spike protein, and the dominant responses fell in regions 160-218 and 743-854. Conclusions about previously exposed vaccinees are limited, since just a handful of AZD1222 recipients were seropositive for SARS-CoV-2 at baseline. Reportedly, close to half of the unique spike-specific TCRs recognized epitopes lying outside the regions that are mutated in the B.1.351 and B.1.1.7 variants. Most participants were white British and females outnumbered males, and the authors suggested that clonal diversity may have been underestimated. After two AZD1222 doses, spike-specific TCR breadth and depth were significantly higher than at day 0 and than in MenACWY recipients. Because no day 14 peak-response samples were available, repertoires were characterized only after the peak T cell response.

CDR1 MNHEY and CDR2 SMNVEV were looked up in the germline V gene (reference sequence). V lost 6 bases and J lost 5 bases, and the count of bases not matched to a germline gene is 12. The CDR3 numbers 15 residues from cysteine through phenylalanine. Just CDR3 DNA is preserved here, 45 bases in frame from base 1. This TCR came from an adult who received the AZD1222 COVID-19 vaccine. This chain joins TRBV27 to TRBJ2-7, with 8 middle bases fitting TRBD1. The starting material was peripheral blood, obtained 28 days after the second AZD1222 dose. The CDR3 protein: CASRTWTGKDDEQYF. The sequence in DNA is TGTGCCAGCAGAACCTGGACAGGGAAGGACGACGAGCAGTACTTC.